A selection of T cell receptor beta chains follows, all from one sample in a study of PD-L1 blockade in urothelial cancer. The assay was immunoSEQ multiplex PCR, and TCRdb's table has in-frame clones only and misses some. The repertoire holds about 43,000 clones, about four fifths seen once, with about 15% in the top ten. The sample here was PBMCs, taken around atezolizumab (anti-PD-L1) treatment. These receptor sequences come from a man in his 60s with urothelial cancer. CDR3s include the opening cysteine and the closing phenylalanine or tryptophan. A D gene is named only where the DNA matches it firmly. Clone size appears in some rows only: once, few, many, or a class for an expanded clone.

j_call: TRBJ2-1; d_call: TRBD2; v_call: TRBV7-8; clone_size: -; cdr3_aa: CASSHSGGDLAEQFF; cdr3_nt: TGTGCCAGCAGCCATAGCGGGGGGGACTTAGCTGAGCAGTTCTTC
j_call: TRBJ1-4; d_call: TRBD1; v_call: TRBV13; clone_size: -; cdr3_aa: CASSRGQNEKLFF; cdr3_nt: TGTGCCAGCAGCCGGGGACAGAATGAAAAACTGTTTTTT
j_call: TRBJ2-1; d_call: TRBD2; v_call: TRBV28; clone_size: -; cdr3_aa: CASSLYWQRAGRNEQFF; cdr3_nt: TGTGCCAGCAGTTTATACTGGCAGAGGGCCGGGAGGAATGAGCAGTTCTTC
j_call: TRBJ1-2; d_call: TRBD1; v_call: TRBV7-2; clone_size: few; cdr3_aa: CASSLGNRGRSGYTF; cdr3_nt: TGTGCCAGCAGCTTAGGGAACAGGGGAAGGTCTGGCTACACCTTC
j_call: TRBJ1-6; d_call: -; v_call: TRBV2; clone_size: -; cdr3_aa: CASHIQGHNSPLHF; cdr3_nt: TGTGCCAGCCACATACAGGGACATAATTCACCCCTCCACTTT
j_call: TRBJ2-5; d_call: -; v_call: TRBV10-3; clone_size: -; cdr3_aa: CAISGSGTAGPKETQYF; cdr3_nt: TGTGCCATCAGCGGGTCGGGTACGGCAGGGCCAAAAGAGACCCAGTACTTC
j_call: TRBJ2-7; d_call: TRBD1; v_call: TRBV7-6; clone_size: -; cdr3_aa: CASSLTGREQYF; cdr3_nt: TGTGCCAGCAGCTTGACAGGGCGAGAGCAGTACTTC
j_call: TRBJ2-2; d_call: TRBD1; v_call: TRBV18; clone_size: -; cdr3_aa: CASSPEGQTTGELFF; cdr3_nt: TGTGCCAGCTCACCCGAGGGACAGACCACCGGGGAGCTGTTTTTT
j_call: TRBJ1-2; d_call: TRBD1; v_call: TRBV5-1; clone_size: -; cdr3_aa: CASSTGDRGSKDGYTF; cdr3_nt: TGCGCCAGCAGCACGGGGGACAGGGGGTCTAAAGATGGCTACACCTTC
j_call: TRBJ1-5; d_call: TRBD1; v_call: TRBV7-2; clone_size: -; cdr3_aa: CASSADRGNQPQHF; cdr3_nt: TGTGCCAGCAGCGCCGACAGGGGGAATCAGCCCCAGCATTTT
j_call: TRBJ2-3; d_call: TRBD2; v_call: TRBV5-1; clone_size: -; cdr3_aa: CASNERGGTDTQYF; cdr3_nt: TGCGCCAGCAATGAGCGGGGGGGTACAGATACGCAGTATTTT
j_call: TRBJ2-7; d_call: TRBD1; v_call: TRBV6-1; clone_size: once; cdr3_aa: CASGDRADEQYF; cdr3_nt: TGTGCCAGCGGGGACAGGGCCGACGAGCAGTACTTC
j_call: TRBJ2-7; d_call: -; v_call: TRBV6-1; clone_size: -; cdr3_aa: CASRAAGEQYF; cdr3_nt: TGTGCCAGCAGGGCCGCGGGGGAGCAGTACTTC
j_call: TRBJ2-7; d_call: -; v_call: TRBV7-2; clone_size: -; cdr3_aa: CASSSDRSSYEQYF; cdr3_nt: TGTGCCAGCAGCTCCGACAGGAGCTCCTACGAGCAGTACTTC
j_call: TRBJ2-5; d_call: TRBD1; v_call: TRBV7-8; clone_size: -; cdr3_aa: CASSALRDRAETQYF; cdr3_nt: TGTGCCAGCAGCGCGCTCCGGGACAGGGCGGAGACCCAGTACTTC
j_call: TRBJ2-1; d_call: -; v_call: TRBV6-5; clone_size: -; cdr3_aa: CASSYRGEGFYEQFF; cdr3_nt: TGTGCCAGCAGTTACAGGGGGGAGGGGTTCTATGAGCAGTTCTTC
j_call: TRBJ2-5; d_call: -; v_call: TRBV18; clone_size: -; cdr3_aa: CASSPRGGGGETQYF; cdr3_nt: TGTGCCAGCTCACCCCGGGGAGGTGGAGGAGAGACCCAGTACTTC
j_call: TRBJ2-7; d_call: -; v_call: TRBV6-6; clone_size: -; cdr3_aa: CASSLDSLLYEQYF; cdr3_nt: TGTGCCAGCAGTCTGGACAGTCTCCTCTACGAGCAGTACTTC
j_call: TRBJ2-1; d_call: -; v_call: TRBV12-1; clone_size: -; cdr3_aa: CASRFRENNRGRSNDEQFF; cdr3_nt: TGTGCCAGCCGATTCCGAGAAAATAACAGGGGGCGTTCAAATGATGAGCAGTTCTTC
j_call: TRBJ2-7; d_call: TRBD1; v_call: TRBV28; clone_size: once; cdr3_aa: CASSPRTGYYEQYF; cdr3_nt: TGTGCCAGCAGCCCTAGGACAGGCTACTACGAGCAGTACTTC
j_call: TRBJ2-3; d_call: -; v_call: TRBV7-9; clone_size: -; cdr3_aa: CASSLGQGYTDTQYF; cdr3_nt: TGTGCCAGCAGCTTAGGTCAGGGTTACACAGATACGCAGTATTTT
j_call: TRBJ1-2; d_call: TRBD1; v_call: TRBV5-1; clone_size: -; cdr3_aa: CASSLAGQGGYYGYTF; cdr3_nt: TGCGCCAGCAGCTTGGCTGGGCAGGGGGGTTACTATGGCTACACCTTC
j_call: TRBJ1-2; d_call: TRBD1; v_call: TRBV2; clone_size: -; cdr3_aa: CASSGTGNYGYTF; cdr3_nt: TGTGCCAGCAGCGGGACAGGGAACTATGGCTACACCTTC
j_call: TRBJ1-1; d_call: TRBD1; v_call: TRBV30; clone_size: few; cdr3_aa: CAWSVGDRGYTEAFF; cdr3_nt: TGTGCCTGGAGTGTAGGGGACAGGGGTTACACTGAAGCTTTCTTT